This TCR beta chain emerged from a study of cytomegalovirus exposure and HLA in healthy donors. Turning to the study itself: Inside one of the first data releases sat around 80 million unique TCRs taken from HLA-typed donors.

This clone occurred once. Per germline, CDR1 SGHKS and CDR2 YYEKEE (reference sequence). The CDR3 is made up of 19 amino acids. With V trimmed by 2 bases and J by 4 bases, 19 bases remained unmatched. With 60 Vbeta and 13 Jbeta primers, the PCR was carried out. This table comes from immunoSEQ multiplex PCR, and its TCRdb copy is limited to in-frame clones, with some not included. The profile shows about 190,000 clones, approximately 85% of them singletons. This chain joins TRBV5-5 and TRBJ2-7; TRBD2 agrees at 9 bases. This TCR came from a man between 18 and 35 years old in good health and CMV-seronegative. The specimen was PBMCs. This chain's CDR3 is CASSLYDSSLAGVSYEQYF. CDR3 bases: TGTGCCAGCAGCTTATATGACTCTTCGTTAGCGGGAGTCTCTTACGAGCAGTACTTC.